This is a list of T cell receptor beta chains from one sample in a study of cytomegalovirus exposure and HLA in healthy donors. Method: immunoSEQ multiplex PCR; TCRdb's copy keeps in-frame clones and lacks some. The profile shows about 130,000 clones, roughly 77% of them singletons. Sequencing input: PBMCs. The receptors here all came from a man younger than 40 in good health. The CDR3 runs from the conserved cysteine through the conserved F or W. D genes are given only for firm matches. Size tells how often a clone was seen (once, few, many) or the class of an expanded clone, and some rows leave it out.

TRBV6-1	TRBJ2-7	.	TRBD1	CASSAAGTGAYEQYF	TGTGCCAGCAGTGCCGCCGGGACAGGGGCCTACGAGCAGTACTTC
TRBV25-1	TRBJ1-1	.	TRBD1	CASSESTGGRDSEAFF	TGTGCCAGCAGTGAATCAACAGGGGGGAGAGACAGTGAAGCTTTCTTT
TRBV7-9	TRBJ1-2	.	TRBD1	CSSSITGGSYGYTF	TGTTCCAGCAGCATAACAGGGGGCAGCTATGGCTACACCTTC
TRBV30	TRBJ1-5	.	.	CAWSQRSNQPQHF	TGTGCCTGGAGTCAGAGGAGCAATCAGCCCCAGCATTTT
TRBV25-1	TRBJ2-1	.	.	CASSERGGAYNEQFF	TGTGCCAGCAGTGAAAGGGGCGGAGCCTACAATGAGCAGTTCTTC
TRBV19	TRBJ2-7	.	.	CASSIAGGPPYEQYF	TGTGCCAGTAGTATAGCCGGGGGACCTCCCTACGAGCAGTACTTC
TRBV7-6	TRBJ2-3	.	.	CASSSSRTDTQYF	TGTGCCAGCAGCTCATCCCGCACAGATACGCAGTATTTT
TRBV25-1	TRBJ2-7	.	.	CASSDSDTRGYEQYF	TGTGCCAGCAGTGACTCAGACACCCGGGGGTACGAGCAGTACTTC
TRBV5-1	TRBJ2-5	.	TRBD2	CAAPPREGNQETQYF	TGCGCTGCACCCCCGAGGGAGGGGAACCAAGAGACCCAGTACTTC
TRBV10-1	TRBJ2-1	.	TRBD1	CASSESRTGDDEQFF	TGCGCCAGCAGTGAGTCCAGGACAGGGGATGATGAGCAGTTCTTC
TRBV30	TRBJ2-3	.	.	CAWSATSDTQYF	TGTGCCTGGAGTGCAACATCAGATACGCAGTATTTT
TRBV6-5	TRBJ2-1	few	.	CASSPPGWEQFF	TGTGCCAGCAGCCCGCCGGGGTGGGAGCAGTTCTTC
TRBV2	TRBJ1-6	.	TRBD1	CASSLGQGFNSPLHF	TGTGCCAGCAGTCTAGGACAGGGGTTCAATTCACCCCTCCACTTT
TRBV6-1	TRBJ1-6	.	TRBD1	CASSEGQGVTPLHF	TGTGCCAGCAGTGAGGGTCAGGGGGTTACACCCCTCCACTTT
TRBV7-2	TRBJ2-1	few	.	CASSLAGSRIGNEQFF	TGTGCCAGCAGCTTAGCGGGCTCTCGCATTGGGAATGAGCAGTTCTTC
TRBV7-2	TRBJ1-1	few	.	CASSPDARLSSRGTEAFF	TGTGCCAGCAGCCCCGATGCCAGGTTATCTAGTAGGGGCACTGAAGCTTTCTTT
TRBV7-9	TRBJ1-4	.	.	CSSSLVRGSNEKLFF	TGTTCCAGCAGCTTAGTCAGGGGAAGTAATGAAAAACTGTTTTTT
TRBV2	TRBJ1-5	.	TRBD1	CASGGTALSNQPQHF	TGTGCCAGCGGTGGGACAGCCCTTAGCAATCAGCCCCAGCATTTT
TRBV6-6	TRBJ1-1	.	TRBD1	CASRDSDRANTEAFF	TGTGCCAGCAGGGACTCGGACAGGGCGAACACTGAAGCTTTCTTT
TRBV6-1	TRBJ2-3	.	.	CASSEYAGYTDTQYF	TGTGCCAGCAGTGAATATGCGGGATACACAGATACGCAGTATTTT
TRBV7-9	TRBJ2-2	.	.	CSSSSYTGELFF	TGTTCCAGCAGCTCGTACACCGGGGAGCTGTTTTTT
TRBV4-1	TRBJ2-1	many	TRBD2	CASSSRTSGSLSGQFF	TGCGCCAGCAGCTCTCGCACTAGCGGGAGCCTATCGGGGCAGTTCTTC
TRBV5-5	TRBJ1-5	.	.	CASSLEGGNQPQHF	TGTGCCAGCAGCTTGGAAGGAGGGAATCAGCCCCAGCATTTT
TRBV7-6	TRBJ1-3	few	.	CASSLAGGNSGNTIYF	TGTGCCAGCAGCTTAGCCGGGGGGAACTCTGGAAACACCATATATTTT
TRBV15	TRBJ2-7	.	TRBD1	CATSREGTGAYEQYF	TGTGCCACCAGCAGAGAGGGGACAGGGGCCTACGAGCAGTACTTC
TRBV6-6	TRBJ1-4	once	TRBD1	CASRRQGATNEKLFF	TGTGCCAGCAGACGACAGGGGGCTACTAATGAAAAACTGTTTTTT
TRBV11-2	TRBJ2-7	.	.	CASSGSSYEQYF	TGTGCCAGCTCGGGGTCATCCTACGAGCAGTACTTC
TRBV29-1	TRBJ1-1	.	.	CSVDGRDTEAFF	TGCAGCGTTGACGGCAGGGATACTGAAGCTTTCTTT
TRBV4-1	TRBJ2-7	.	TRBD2	CASSPVGGALNEQYF	TGCGCCAGCAGCCCAGTCGGGGGGGCGCTAAACGAGCAGTACTTC
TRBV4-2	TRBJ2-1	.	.	CASSRGEDYNEQFF	TGTGCCAGCAGCCGTGGTGAGGATTACAATGAGCAGTTCTTC
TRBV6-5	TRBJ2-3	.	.	CASSQQGVKGTQYF	TGTGCCAGTAGTCAACAGGGAGTAAAGGGTACGCAGTATTTT
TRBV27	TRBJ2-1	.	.	CASSLRLDYLYNEQFF	TGTGCCAGCAGTTTACGACTAGATTACCTCTACAATGAGCAGTTCTTC
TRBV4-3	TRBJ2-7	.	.	CASSPQPSSRSSYEQYF	TGCGCCAGCAGCCCACAGCCTTCATCCCGTAGCTCCTACGAGCAGTACTTC
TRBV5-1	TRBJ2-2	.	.	CASNGRNTGELFF	TGCGCCAGCAACGGGAGGAACACCGGGGAGCTGTTTTTT
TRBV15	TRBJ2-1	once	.	CATNAGRRYNEQFF	TGTGCCACCAATGCCGGGAGAAGGTACAATGAGCAGTTCTTC
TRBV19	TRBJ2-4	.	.	CASSFPGEAKNIQYF	TGTGCCAGTAGTTTCCCGGGAGAAGCCAAAAACATTCAGTACTTC
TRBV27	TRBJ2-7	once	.	CASSSLQGPGDEQYF	TGTGCCAGCAGTTCCCTTCAGGGCCCAGGGGACGAGCAGTACTTC
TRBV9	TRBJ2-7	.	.	CASSVGASATYEQYF	TGTGCCAGCAGCGTAGGGGCTAGCGCGACCTACGAGCAGTACTTC
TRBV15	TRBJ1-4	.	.	CATSRGRGTLGEKLFF	TGTGCCACCAGCAGGGGGAGGGGGACTCTTGGCGAAAAACTGTTTTTT
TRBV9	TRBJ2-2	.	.	CASSPMSGYTGELFF	TGTGCCAGCAGCCCCATGTCGGGTTACACCGGGGAGCTGTTTTTT
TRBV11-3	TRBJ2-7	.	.	CASSLGGSYEQYF	TGTGCCAGCAGCCTAGGAGGCAGCTACGAGCAGTACTTC
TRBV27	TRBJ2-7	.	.	CASSLHEQYF	TGTGCCAGCAGTCTTCACGAGCAGTACTTC
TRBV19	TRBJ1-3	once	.	CASGHFGNTIYF	TGTGCCAGTGGGCACTTTGGAAACACCATATATTTT
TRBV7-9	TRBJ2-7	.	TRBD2	CSSSPPSLAGGTGQYF	TGTTCCAGCAGCCCTCCCTCACTAGCGGGAGGTACTGGGCAGTACTTC
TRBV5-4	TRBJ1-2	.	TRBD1	CASSLDRDYGYTF	TGTGCCAGCAGTCTAGACAGGGACTATGGCTACACCTTC
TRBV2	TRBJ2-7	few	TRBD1	CASTGQVRGEQYF	TGTGCCAGCACCGGACAGGTGAGAGGCGAGCAGTACTTC
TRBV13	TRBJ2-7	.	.	CASSERWGDQHSYEQYF	TGTGCCAGCAGCGAACGATGGGGGGACCAACACTCCTACGAGCAGTACTTC
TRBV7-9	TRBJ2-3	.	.	CASSGRGAGSTDTQYF	TGTGCCAGCAGCGGGAGGGGGGCAGGAAGCACAGATACGCAGTATTTT
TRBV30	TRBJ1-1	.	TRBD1	CAWTKTGGTEAFF	TGTGCCTGGACCAAGACAGGGGGCACTGAAGCTTTCTTT
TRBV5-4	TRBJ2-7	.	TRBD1	CASSQGQGQLIFHEQYF	TGTGCCAGCAGCCAGGGACAGGGCCAACTTATTTTTCACGAGCAGTACTTC
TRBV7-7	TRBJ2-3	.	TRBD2	CASSPLAGSTQYF	TGTGCCAGCAGCCCGCTAGCGGGAAGTACGCAGTATTTT
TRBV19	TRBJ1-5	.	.	CASSMVGASNQPQHF	TGTGCCAGTAGTATGGTGGGGGCTAGCAATCAGCCCCAGCATTTT
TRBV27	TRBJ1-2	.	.	CASSLSAALYGYTF	TGTGCCAGCAGTTTATCGGCGGCCCTCTATGGCTACACCTTC
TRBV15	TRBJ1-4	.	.	CATSMGGGPNEKLFF	TGTGCCACCAGCATGGGAGGAGGGCCTAATGAAAAACTGTTTTTT
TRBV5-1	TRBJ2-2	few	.	CASSAVAGGTGELFF	TGCGCCAGCAGCGCGGTCGCGGGCGGGACCGGGGAGCTGTTTTTT
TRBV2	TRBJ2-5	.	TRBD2	CASRGGETQYF	TGTGCCAGCAGGGGGGGGGAGACCCAGTACTTC